This entry concerns a single T cell receptor (beta chain). Antigen: not known. These data come from a study of post-analysis software for immune sequencing data. The wider study: Relapsing-remitting, secondary progressive and progressive-relapsing forms of multiple sclerosis all featured among disease courses.

Findings and caveats of the study: About five TRBV segments were more frequent in patients than controls; TRBV5-6, TRBV5-1 and TRBV20-1 belonged to this group. Controls' normalized Chao1 diversity significantly exceeded that of multiple sclerosis patients.

Unique molecular identifiers were present in the TCR beta cDNA libraries. Starting from roughly 1 to 10 million T cells, the study yielded approximately 500,000 cDNA molecules. TCRdb reanalysed the PCR reads using MiXCR and keeps one entry per CDR3 protein. The profile shows about 820,000 distinct CDR3 sequences, roughly 50% of them singletons. The germline V gene encodes CDR1 SNHLY and CDR2 FYNNEI. This CDR3 is 17 amino acids long. The V call is TRBV2, the J call TRBJ2-5; TRBD1 might be the D (6 bases). Judging by the DNA end, TRBJ2-4 fits better; the J call may be wrong. The TCR comes from a girl under 18 with multiple sclerosis. The sample comprised blood. The CDR3 sequence: CASMSHTTGPIGDIQYF. The CDR3 DNA is TGTGCCAGCATGAGCCATACAACAGGGCCGATCGGGGACATTCAGTACTTC.